This TCR beta chain appears in the sequencing data of a study of blood T cell repertoires in COVID-19. On the study more broadly: The origin of the acute and convalescent COVID-19 samples was the United States, Italy and Spain. T cells, B-cell-depleted T cells, or PBMCs provided the cDNA or gDNA that served as material.

This clone has ten or more counts. The germline V and J ends were trimmed by 4 bases and 0 bases, with 9 bases remaining between them. The CDR3 runs to 15 residues. The V gene's germline CDR1 is SGHDN and CDR2 FVKESK. In the original workflow: How many nucleated cells were present was estimated from reference gene primer amplification. Produced via immunoSEQ multiplex PCR; TCRdb's table is partial and in-frame only. V and J calls and clone size are given by that table; D and trimming were obtained from the DNA. The table includes 100,000 to 120,000 clones, about three quarters detected once. Sequencing input: peripheral blood. The TCR was taken from a woman in her 70s with acute or convalescent COVID-19. The V gene is TRBV14, the J gene TRBJ2-2; a weak D match, TRBD2 (6 bases). CDR3 DNA: TGTGCCAGCAGCCTGGGACTGGCGAACACCGGGGAGCTGTTTTTT. Translating gives CASSLGLANTGELFF.